The 7 T cell receptor beta chains presented below share a single source sample, sequenced in a study of Graves' ophthalmopathy and Graves' hyperthyroidism. Investigators amplified TCR beta CDR3 regions from RNA transcripts. An opening RT-PCR round employed HTBI primers and preceded a second-round multiplex PCR. TCRdb re-called the multiplex PCR reads with MiXCR, one entry per CDR3 protein. Of some 1.1 million distinct CDR3 sequences listed, about 38% are singletons. Sequenced: peripheral blood or thyroid tissue (not recorded which). These receptors originate from an adult man with Graves' hyperthyroidism.

CDR3 DNA sequence: TGTGCCAGCAGCTTTAAGGTGGGGGATTCAGGCTACACCTTC. Residues: CASSFKVGDSGYTF. The J gene is TRBJ1-2, the V gene TRBV7-2; weak D call: TRBD1 (5 bases). The germline V gene has CDR1 SGHTA and CDR2 FQGNSA. Trimming shortened V by 3 bases and J by 8 bases, and 16 bases separated the two germline ends. The CDR3 contains 14 residues.

The chain uses TRBV4-1 and TRBJ1-4; D is unclear. The V end lost 1 base, the J end lost 0 bases, and 9 bases lay between the germline ends. The CDR3 contains 16 residues. Germline values: CDR1 MGHRA, CDR2 YSYEKL. DNA of the CDR3: TGCGCCAGCAGCCAAGGGTCGGCCCCAACTAATGAAAAACTGTTTTTT. Amino acid sequence: CASSQGSAPTNEKLFF.

The chain links TRBV29-1 to TRBJ1-3; 8 bases are shared with TRBD1. The CDR3 has 14 amino acids. After removal of 3 bases from V and 4 bases from J, the junction contained 5 bases not matched to a gene. Germline values: CDR1 SQVTM, CDR2 ANQGSEA. The CDR3 DNA is TGCAGCGTTGACCCGACAGGGGCCGGAAACACCATATATTTT. Translated: CSVDPTGAGNTIYF.

V gene TRBV6-1 combines with J gene TRBJ1-1; 9 bases agree with TRBD1. Per germline, CDR1 MNHNS and CDR2 SASEGT. Losses at the gene ends were 7 bases for V and 6 bases for J; bases not matched to a gene: 3. The CDR3 has 12 residues. This CDR3 reads CASNRQGAEAFF. The CDR3 DNA reads as TGTGCCAGCAACCGACAGGGGGCTGAAGCTTTCTTT.

Note on this clonotype: This may arise from a read error, as a much more abundant clone is one base away. V usage is TRBV9 and J usage is TRBJ1-2; no clear D gene. Trimming removed 0 bases at V and 6 bases at J, with 6 bases between. Germline CDR1 and CDR2: SGDLS and YYNGEE. This CDR3 has 12 residues. Here the CDR3 reads CASSVAGHGYTF. In DNA form, the CDR3 reads TGTGCCAGCAGCGTAGCTGGGCATGGCTACACCTTC.

Of note for this clonotype: The junction departs from the called germline gene at one end, perhaps through a read error. The CDR3 DNA is TGTGCCAGCAGCTCAACAGGGATCACCGGGGAGCTGTACTTC. Its protein is CASSSTGITGELYF. The V call is TRBV7-9, the J call TRBJ2-7, with TRBD1 as a possible D gene (6 bases). This CDR3 comprises 14 residues. Germline CDR1 and CDR2: SEHNR and FQNEAQ (reference sequence).

This CDR3 is CASSQVTGLGYEQYF. CDR3 in DNA: TGTGCCAGCAGCCAAGTGACAGGGTTGGGCTACGAGCAGTACTTC. The J gene is TRBJ2-7, the V gene TRBV7-9, with TRBD1 matching over 7 bases. The CDR3 is 15 residues long. Germline CDR1 and CDR2: SEHNR and FQNEAQ (reference sequence). With 5 bases clipped from V and 3 bases from J, the junction kept 10 bases outside the gene matches. Based on the CDR3 plus reference TRBV7-9 and TRBJ2-7, the full variable domain is DTGVSQNPRHKITKRGQNVTFRCDPISEHNRLYWYRQTLGQGPEFLTYFQNEAQLEKSRLLSDRFSAERPKGSFSTLEIQRTEQGDSAMYLCASSQVTGLGYEQYFGPGTRLTVT.